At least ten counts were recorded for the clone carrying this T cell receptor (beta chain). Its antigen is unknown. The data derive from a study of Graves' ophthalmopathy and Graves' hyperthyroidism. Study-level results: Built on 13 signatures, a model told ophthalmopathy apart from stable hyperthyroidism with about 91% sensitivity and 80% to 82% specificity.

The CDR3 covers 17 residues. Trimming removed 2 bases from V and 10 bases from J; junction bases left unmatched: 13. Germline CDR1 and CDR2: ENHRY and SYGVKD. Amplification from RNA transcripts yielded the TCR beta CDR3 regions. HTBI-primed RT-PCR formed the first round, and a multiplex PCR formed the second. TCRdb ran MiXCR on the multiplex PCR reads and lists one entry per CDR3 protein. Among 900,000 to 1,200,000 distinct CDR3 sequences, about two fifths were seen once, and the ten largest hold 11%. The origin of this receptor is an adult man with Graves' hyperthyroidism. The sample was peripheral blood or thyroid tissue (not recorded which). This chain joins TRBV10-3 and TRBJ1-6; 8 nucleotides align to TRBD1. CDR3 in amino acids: CAISETWTGKVRSPLHF. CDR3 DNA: TGTGCCATCAGTGAGACCTGGACAGGGAAGGTTCGATCACCCCTCCACTTT.